Included here is one T cell receptor (beta chain) sequence, with context. This record comes from a study of T cell responses to AZD1222 COVID-19 vaccine. V lost 1 base, J lost 5 bases, and 30 bases lay in between. The CDR3 has 20 amino acids. Germline CDR1 is LGHNA and CDR2 is YSLEER. TCRdb's table, derived via immunoSEQ multiplex PCR, lists solely in-frame clones and lacks some. The profile shows around 200,000 clones, about 90% of them singletons. The chain links TRBV4-3 to TRBJ2-7; D uncertain. This specimen was peripheral blood, taken on day 0 of AZD1222 vaccination. This TCR was sampled from an adult in good health. The CDR3 nucleotides read TGCGCCAGCAGCCAAGGGCCCCAGATTTGGCAAGGGCCTGCGGAGCACGAGCAGTACTTC. It yields the protein CASSQGPQIWQGPAEHEQYF.